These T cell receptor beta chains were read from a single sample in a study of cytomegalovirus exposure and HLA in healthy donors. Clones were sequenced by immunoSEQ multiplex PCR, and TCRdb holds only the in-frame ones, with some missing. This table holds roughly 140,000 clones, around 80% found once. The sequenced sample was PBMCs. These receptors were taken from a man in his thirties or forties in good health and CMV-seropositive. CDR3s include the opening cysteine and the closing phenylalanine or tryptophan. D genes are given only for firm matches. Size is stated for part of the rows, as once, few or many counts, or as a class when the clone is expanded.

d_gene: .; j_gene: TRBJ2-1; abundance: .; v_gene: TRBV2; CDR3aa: CASGPYNEQFF; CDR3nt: TGTGCCAGCGGGCCCTACAATGAGCAGTTCTTC
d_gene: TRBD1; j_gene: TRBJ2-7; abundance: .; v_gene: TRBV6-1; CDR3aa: CASSPYRGYEQYF; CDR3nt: TGTGCCAGCAGTCCGTACAGGGGTTACGAGCAGTACTTC
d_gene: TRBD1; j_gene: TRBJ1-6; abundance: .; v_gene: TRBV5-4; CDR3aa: CASSQQGRLRSPLHF; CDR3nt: TGTGCCAGCAGCCAACAGGGGAGGCTCCGTTCACCCCTCCACTTT
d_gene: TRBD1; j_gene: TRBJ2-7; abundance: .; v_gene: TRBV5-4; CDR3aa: CASSLLGTGREQYF; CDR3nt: TGTGCCAGCAGCTTGCTAGGGACAGGGCGGGAGCAGTACTTC
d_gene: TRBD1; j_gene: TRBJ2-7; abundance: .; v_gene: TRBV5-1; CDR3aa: CASSLGDRGFEQYF; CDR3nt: TGCGCCAGCAGCTTGGGGGACAGGGGGTTCGAGCAGTACTTC
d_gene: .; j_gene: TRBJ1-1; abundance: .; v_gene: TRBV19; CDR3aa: CASSSTGNTEAFF; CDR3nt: TGTGCCAGTAGCTCAACAGGGAACACTGAAGCTTTCTTT
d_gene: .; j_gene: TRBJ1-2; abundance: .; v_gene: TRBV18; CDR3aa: CASSPTGNYGYTF; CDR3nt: TGTGCCAGCTCACCAACAGGGAACTATGGCTACACCTTC
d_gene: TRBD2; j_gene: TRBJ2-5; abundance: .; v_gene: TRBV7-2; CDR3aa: CASSLLGEGETQYF; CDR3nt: TGTGCCAGCAGCTTACTCGGGGAGGGGGAGACCCAGTACTTC
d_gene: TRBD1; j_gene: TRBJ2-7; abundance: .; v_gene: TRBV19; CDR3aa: CASSMTGAPNYEQYF; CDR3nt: TGTGCCAGTAGTATGACAGGGGCCCCGAACTACGAGCAGTACTTC
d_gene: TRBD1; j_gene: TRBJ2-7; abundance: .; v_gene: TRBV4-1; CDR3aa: CASSQEWGQSYEQYF; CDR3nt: TGCGCCAGCAGCCAAGAATGGGGACAGTCCTACGAGCAGTACTTC
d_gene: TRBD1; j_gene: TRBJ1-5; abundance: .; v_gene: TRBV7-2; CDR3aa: CASSPGTGYNQPQHF; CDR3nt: TGTGCCAGCAGCCCCGGGACAGGGTACAATCAGCCCCAGCATTTT
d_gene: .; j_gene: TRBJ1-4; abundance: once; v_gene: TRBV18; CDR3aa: CASSPPNSNEKLFF; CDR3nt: TGTGCCAGCTCGCCGCCAAACAGCAATGAAAAACTGTTTTTT
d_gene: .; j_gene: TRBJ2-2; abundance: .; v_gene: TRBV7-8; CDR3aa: CASTGLEGANTGELFF; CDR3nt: TGTGCCAGCACCGGGCTGGAGGGCGCGAACACCGGGGAGCTGTTTTTT
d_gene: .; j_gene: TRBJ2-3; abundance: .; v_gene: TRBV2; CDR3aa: CASRDFLSGGTTDTQYF; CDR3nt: TGTGCCAGCAGGGATTTCCTCTCCGGGGGTACCACAGATACGCAGTATTTT
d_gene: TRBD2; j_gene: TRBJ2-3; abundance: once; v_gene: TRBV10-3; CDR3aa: CAISDPVPGLAGGPNTQYF; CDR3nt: TGTGCCATCAGTGATCCGGTCCCCGGACTAGCGGGAGGGCCGAATACGCAGTATTTT
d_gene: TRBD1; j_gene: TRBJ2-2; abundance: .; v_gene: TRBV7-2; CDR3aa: CASSLLGTGITGELFF; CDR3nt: TGTGCCAGCAGCTTACTCGGGACAGGGATTACCGGGGAGCTGTTTTTT
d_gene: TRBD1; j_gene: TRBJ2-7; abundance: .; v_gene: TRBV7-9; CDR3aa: CASRGDSHYEQYF; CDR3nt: TGTGCCAGCAGGGGGGACAGCCATTACGAGCAGTACTTC
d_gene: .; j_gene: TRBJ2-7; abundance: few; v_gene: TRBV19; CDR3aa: CASSMAGSYEQYF; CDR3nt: TGTGCCAGTAGTATGGCCGGGTCCTACGAGCAGTACTTC
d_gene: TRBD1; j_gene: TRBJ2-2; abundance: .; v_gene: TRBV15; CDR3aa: CATSRDAAGGRGGELFF; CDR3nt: TGTGCCACCAGCAGAGATGCCGCAGGGGGCAGGGGCGGGGAGCTGTTTTTT
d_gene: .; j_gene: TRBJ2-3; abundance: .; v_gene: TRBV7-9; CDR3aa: CASSLASTDTQYF; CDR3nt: TGTGCCAGCAGCTTAGCCTCGACAGATACGCAGTATTTT
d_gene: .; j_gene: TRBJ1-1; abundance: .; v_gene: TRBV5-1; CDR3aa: CASSLEAGQYTEAFF; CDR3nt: TGCGCCAGCAGCTTGGAGGCCGGACAGTACACTGAAGCTTTCTTT
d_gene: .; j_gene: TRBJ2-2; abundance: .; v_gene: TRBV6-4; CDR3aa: CASSDRGSPPGELFF; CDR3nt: TGTGCCAGCAGTGACAGGGGTAGCCCCCCCGGGGAGCTGTTTTTT
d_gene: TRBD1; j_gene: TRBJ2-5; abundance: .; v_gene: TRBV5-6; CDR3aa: CASSRGRETQYF; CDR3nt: TGTGCCAGCAGCAGGGGGCGAGAGACCCAGTACTTC
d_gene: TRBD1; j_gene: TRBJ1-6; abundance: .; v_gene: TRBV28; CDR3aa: CASSRGGAGNSPLHF; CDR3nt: TGTGCCAGCAGTCGAGGGGGCGCCGGGAATTCACCCCTCCACTTT
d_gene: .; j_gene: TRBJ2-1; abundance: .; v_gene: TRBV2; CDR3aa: CASSEEKEESDLSSYNEQFF; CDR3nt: TGTGCCAGCAGTGAAGAGAAGGAGGAAAGCGACCTTAGCTCCTACAATGAGCAGTTCTTC
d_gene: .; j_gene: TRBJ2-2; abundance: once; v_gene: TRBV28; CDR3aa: CASSLGTLNTGELFF; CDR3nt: TGTGCCAGCAGTTTAGGGACTCTCAACACCGGGGAGCTGTTTTTT
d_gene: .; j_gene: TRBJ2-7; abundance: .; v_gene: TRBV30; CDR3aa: CAWTSKARYYEQYF; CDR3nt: TGTGCCTGGACGAGTAAGGCTAGATACTACGAGCAGTACTTC
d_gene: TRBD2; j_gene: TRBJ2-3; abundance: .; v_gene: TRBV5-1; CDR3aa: CASSLWSSGGPSTDTQYF; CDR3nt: TGCGCCAGCAGCTTGTGGTCTAGCGGGGGACCTAGCACAGATACGCAGTATTTT
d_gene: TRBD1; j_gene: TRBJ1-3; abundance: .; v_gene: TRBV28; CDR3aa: CASRRGPSGNTIYF; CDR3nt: TGTGCCAGCAGGAGGGGGCCCTCTGGAAACACCATATATTTT
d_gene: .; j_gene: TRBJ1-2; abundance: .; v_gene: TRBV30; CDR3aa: CAWSRRDYGYTF; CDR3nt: TGTGCCTGGTCTCGCAGGGACTATGGCTACACCTTC
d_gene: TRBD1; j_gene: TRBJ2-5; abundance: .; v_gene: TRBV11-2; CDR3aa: CASSFGTGYQETQYF; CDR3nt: TGTGCCAGCAGCTTCGGGACAGGGTACCAAGAGACCCAGTACTTC
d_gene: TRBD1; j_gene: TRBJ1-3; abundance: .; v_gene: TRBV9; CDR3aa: CASSEGTGGFGNTIYF; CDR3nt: TGTGCCAGCAGCGAGGGGACAGGGGGGTTTGGAAACACCATATATTTT